This T cell receptor beta chain was documented in a study of graft-versus-host responses after intestinal transplantation. Study in general: Induction with anti-thymocyte globulin, then tacrolimus and steroids for roughly three years, was given to all recipients. Study results and caveats: Allografts from individuals with graft-donor T cell macrochimerism displayed high graft-versus-host to host-versus-graft clonal ratios.

The assay was immunoSEQ multiplex PCR, and TCRdb's table has in-frame clones only and misses some. The data hold 96,000 or so clones, with around 90% observed a single time. As concerns this clone: Its antigen remains unknown.

CDR1 is SEHNR, CDR2 FQNEAQ, per germline (reference sequence). CDR3 length: 16 amino acids. Trimming at V came to 2 bases and at J to 5 bases, leaving 7 bases not matched to a gene. This receptor was taken from a human donor who received an intestinal transplant. Sequencing used unstimulated CD4+ T cells sorted from spleen or lymph node cells, obtained before intestinal transplant. The chain uses TRBV7-9 and TRBJ2-3, with 10 bases matching TRBD2. CDR3: CASSLLAGVGQDTQYF. DNA of the CDR3: TGTGCCAGCAGCTTACTAGCGGGAGTGGGACAAGATACGCAGTATTTT. The full variable domain, completed using reference TRBV7-9 and TRBJ2-3, is DTGVSQNPRHKITKRGQNVTFRCDPISEHNRLYWYRQTLGQGPEFLTYFQNEAQLEKSRLLSDRFSAERPKGSFSTLEIQRTEQGDSAMYLCASSLLAGVGQDTQYFGPGTRLTVL.